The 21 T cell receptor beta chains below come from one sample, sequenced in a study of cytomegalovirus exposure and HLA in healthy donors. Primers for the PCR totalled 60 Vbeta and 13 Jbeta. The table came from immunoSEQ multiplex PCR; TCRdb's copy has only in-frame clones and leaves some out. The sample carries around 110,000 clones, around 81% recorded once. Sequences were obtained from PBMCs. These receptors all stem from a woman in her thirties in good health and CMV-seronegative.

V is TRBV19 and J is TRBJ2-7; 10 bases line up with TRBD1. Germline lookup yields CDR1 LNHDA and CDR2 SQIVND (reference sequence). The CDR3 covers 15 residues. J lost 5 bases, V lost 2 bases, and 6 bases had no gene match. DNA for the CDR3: TGTGCCAGTAGTATACCGGGACAGGGGTTCAACGAGCAGTACTTC. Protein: CASSIPGQGFNEQYF.

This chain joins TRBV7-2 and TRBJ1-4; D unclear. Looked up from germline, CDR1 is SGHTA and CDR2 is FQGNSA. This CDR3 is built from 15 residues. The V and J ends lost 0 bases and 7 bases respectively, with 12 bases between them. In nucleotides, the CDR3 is TGTGCCAGCAGCTTAGCTGGCGGAGGGCGTGAAAAACTGTTTTTT. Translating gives CASSLAGGGREKLFF.

The CDR3 bases are TGTGCCAGCAGTGAGGGGGGCAGGGGGACTGAAGCTTTCTTT. This sequence encodes CASSEGGRGTEAFF. The chain has TRBV2 and TRBJ1-1; 7 bases line up with TRBD1. The V gene's germline CDR1 is SNHLY and CDR2 FYNNEI. The CDR3 runs to 14 residues. V shed 3 bases, J shed 5 bases, and the junction held 6 bases outside the gene matches.

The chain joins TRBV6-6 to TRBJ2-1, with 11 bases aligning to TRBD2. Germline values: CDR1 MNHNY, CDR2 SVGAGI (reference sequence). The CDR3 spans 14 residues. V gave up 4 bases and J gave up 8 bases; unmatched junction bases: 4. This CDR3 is CASSFTSGSYEQFF. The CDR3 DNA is TGTGCCAGCAGTTTCACTAGCGGGAGCTATGAGCAGTTCTTC.

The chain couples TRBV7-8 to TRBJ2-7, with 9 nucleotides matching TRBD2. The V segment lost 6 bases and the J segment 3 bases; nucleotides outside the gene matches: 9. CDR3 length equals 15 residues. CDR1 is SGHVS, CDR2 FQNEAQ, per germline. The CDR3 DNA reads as TGTGCCAGCAGTCTTAGCGGGAGTGTCGGCTACGAGCAGTACTTC. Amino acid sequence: CASSLSGSVGYEQYF.

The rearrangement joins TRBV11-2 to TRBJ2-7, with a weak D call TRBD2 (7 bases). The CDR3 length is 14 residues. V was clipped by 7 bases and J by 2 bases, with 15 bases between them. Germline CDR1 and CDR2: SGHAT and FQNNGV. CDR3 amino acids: CASKGPGGPYEQYF. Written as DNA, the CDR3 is TGTGCCAGCAAGGGACCGGGGGGCCCCTACGAGCAGTACTTC.

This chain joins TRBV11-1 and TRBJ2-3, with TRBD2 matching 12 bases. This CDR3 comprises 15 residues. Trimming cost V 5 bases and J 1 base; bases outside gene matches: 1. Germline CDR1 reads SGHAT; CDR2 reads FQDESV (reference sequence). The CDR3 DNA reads TGTGCCAGCAGCCGACTAGCGGGAGGCACAGATACGCAGTATTTT. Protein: CASSRLAGGTDTQYF.

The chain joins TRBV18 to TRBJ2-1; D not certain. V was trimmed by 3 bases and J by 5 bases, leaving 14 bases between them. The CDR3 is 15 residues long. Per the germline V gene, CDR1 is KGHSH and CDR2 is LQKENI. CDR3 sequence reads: CASSPPGSFNNEQFF. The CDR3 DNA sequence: TGTGCCAGCTCACCCCCAGGATCCTTCAACAATGAGCAGTTCTTC.

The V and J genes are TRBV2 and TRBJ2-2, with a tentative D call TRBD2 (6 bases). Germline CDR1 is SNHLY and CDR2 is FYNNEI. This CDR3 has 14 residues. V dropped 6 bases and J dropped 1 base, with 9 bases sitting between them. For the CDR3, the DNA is TGTGCCAGCAGGGGGGGAGTGAACACCGGGGAGCTGTTTTTT. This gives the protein CASRGGVNTGELFF.

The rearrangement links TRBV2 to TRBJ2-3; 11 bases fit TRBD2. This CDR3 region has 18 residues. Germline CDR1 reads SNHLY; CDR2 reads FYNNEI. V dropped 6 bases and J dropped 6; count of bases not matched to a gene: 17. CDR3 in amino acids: CASRSLAGGNHGDDTQYF. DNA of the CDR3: TGTGCCAGCAGAAGCTTAGCGGGAGGGAACCATGGGGACGATACGCAGTATTTT. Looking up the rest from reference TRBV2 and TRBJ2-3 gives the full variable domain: EPEVTQTPSHQVTQMGQEVILRCVPISNHLYFYWYRQILGQKVEFLVSFYNNEISEKSEIFDDQFSVERPDGSNFTLKIRSTKLEDSAMYFCASRSLAGGNHGDDTQYFGPGTRLTVL.

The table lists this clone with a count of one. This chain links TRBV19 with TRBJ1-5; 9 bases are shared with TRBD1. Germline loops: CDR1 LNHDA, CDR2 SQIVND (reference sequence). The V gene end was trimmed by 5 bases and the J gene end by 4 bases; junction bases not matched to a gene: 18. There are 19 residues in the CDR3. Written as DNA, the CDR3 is TGTGCCAGTAGTTCTTGGGACAGGGCCCCGCGAGGGGCTAATCAGCCCCAGCATTTT. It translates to CASSSWDRAPRGANQPQHF.

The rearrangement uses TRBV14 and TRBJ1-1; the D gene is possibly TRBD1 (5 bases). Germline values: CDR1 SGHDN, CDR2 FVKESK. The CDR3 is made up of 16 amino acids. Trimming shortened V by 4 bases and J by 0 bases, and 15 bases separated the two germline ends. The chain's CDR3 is CASSPHRQLMNTEAFF. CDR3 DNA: TGTGCCAGCAGCCCCCACCGACAGCTGATGAACACTGAAGCTTTCTTT. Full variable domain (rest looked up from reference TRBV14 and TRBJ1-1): EAGVTQFPSHSVIEKGQTVTLRCDPISGHDNLYWYRRVMGKEIKFLLHFVKESKQDESGMPNNRFLAERTGGTYSTLKVQPAELEDSGVYFCASSPHRQLMNTEAFFGQGTRLTVV.

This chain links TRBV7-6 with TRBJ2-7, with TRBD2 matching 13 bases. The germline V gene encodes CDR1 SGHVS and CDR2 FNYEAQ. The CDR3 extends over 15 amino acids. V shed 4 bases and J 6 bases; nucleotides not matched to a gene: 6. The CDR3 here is CASSYWTSGSTEQYF. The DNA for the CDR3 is TGTGCCAGCAGCTACTGGACTAGCGGGAGTACCGAGCAGTACTTC.

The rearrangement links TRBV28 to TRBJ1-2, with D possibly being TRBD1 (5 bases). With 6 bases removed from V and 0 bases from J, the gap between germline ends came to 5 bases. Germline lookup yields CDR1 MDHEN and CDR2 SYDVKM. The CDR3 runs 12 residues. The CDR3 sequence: CASRTANYGYTF. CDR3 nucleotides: TGTGCCAGCAGGACAGCTAACTATGGCTACACCTTC.

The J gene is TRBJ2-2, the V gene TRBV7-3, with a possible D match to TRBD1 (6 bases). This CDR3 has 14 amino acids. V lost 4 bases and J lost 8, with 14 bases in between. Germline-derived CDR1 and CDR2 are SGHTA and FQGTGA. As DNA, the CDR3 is TGTGCCAGCAGCTCAGGACAGTGGGTGGGGGAGCTGTTTTTT. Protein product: CASSSGQWVGELFF.

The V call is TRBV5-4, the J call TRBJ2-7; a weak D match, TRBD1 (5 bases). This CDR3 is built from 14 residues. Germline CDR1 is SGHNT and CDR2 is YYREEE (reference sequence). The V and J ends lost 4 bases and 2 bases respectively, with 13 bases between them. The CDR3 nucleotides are TGTGCCAGCAGCCTCAGACAGCCACCCTACGAGCAGTACTTC. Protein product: CASSLRQPPYEQYF.

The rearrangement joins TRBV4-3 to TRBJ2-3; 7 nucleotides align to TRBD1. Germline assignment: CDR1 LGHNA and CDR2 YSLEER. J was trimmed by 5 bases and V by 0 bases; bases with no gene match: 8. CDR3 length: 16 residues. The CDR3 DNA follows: TGCGCCAGCAGCCAAGAGGGGACAGTTGGAGGAGATACGCAGTATTTT. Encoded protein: CASSQEGTVGGDTQYF.

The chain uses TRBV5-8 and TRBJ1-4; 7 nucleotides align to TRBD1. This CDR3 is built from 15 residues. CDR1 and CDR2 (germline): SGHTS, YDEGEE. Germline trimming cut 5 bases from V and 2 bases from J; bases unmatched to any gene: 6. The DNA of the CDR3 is TGTGCCAGCAGGGGGTACAGGGGTACTAATGAAAAACTGTTTTTT. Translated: CASRGYRGTNEKLFF.

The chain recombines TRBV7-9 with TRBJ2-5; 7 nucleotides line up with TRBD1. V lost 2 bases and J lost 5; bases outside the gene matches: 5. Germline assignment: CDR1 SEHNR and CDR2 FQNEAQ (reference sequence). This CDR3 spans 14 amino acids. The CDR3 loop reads CASSLSGGWETQYF. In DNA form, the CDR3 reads TGTGCCAGCAGCTTATCAGGGGGTTGGGAGACCCAGTACTTC.

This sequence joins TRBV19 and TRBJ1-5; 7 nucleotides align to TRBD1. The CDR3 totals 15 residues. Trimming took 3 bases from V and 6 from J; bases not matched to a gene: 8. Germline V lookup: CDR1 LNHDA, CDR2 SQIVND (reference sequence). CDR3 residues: CASSIGQANGQPQHF. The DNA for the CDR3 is TGTGCCAGTAGTATCGGACAGGCAAATGGTCAGCCCCAGCATTTT.

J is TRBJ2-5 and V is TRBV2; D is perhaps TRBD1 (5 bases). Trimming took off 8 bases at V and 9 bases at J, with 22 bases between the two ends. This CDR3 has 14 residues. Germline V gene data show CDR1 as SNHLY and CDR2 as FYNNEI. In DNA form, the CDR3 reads TGTGCCAGCGCTCGGTCAGGGCCACACGAGGCCCAGTACTTC. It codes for CASARSGPHEAQYF.